This T cell receptor (beta chain) was recorded in a study of cytomegalovirus exposure and HLA in healthy donors. With 11 bases clipped from V and 2 bases from J, the junction kept 9 bases outside the gene matches. This CDR3 is built from 14 residues. The germline CDR1 and CDR2 sequences are MNHNS and SASEGT. Both 60 Vbeta primers and 13 Jbeta primers went into the PCR. This table comes from immunoSEQ multiplex PCR, and its TCRdb copy is limited to in-frame clones, with some not included. The sample has around 160,000 clones; 75% to 90% are singletons. This clone came up a few times. Its antigen remains unidentified. General study points: In a later analysis, parvovirus B19, influenza, CMV and Epstein-Barr virus appeared linked to several top co-occurrence clusters.

This receptor was obtained from a woman aged 18-35 years in good health and CMV-seronegative. The sample taken for sequencing was PBMCs. The chain combines TRBV6-1 with TRBJ1-2; TRBD1 aligns across 9 bases. CDR3 region: CALQPGTGNYGYTF. CDR3 sequence (DNA): TGTGCCCTCCAGCCAGGGACAGGGAACTATGGCTACACCTTC.